The source of this TCR beta chain is a study of response to subunit inactivated influenza vaccine. The CDR3 is made up of 13 amino acids. The ends were cut back, 2 bases at V and 5 bases at J, with 6 bases in the middle. In germline, CDR1 is SEHNR, CDR2 FQNEAQ (reference sequence). Study outcomes and limitations: With each seasonal influenza vaccination, the authors suggested, few new T cells are recruited.

TCRdb re-called the RT-PCR reads with MiXCR, one entry per CDR3 protein. This sample carries about 190,000 distinct CDR3 sequences, approximately 15% of them seen once, and the ten largest clones take approximately 25%. As concerns this clonotype: Antigen: not known.

Material: CD8+ T cells sorted from PBMCs, obtained roughly 5 days after vaccination. This sequence originates from a man aged 45 to 65 who received an inactivated influenza vaccine. The chain has TRBV7-9 and TRBJ2-2; D not certain. The CDR3 region is CASSLMLTGELFF. CDR3 DNA sequence: TGTGCCAGCAGCTTAATGCTTACCGGGGAGCTGTTTTTT.